These T cell receptor beta chains were read from a single sample in a study of blood T cells in healthy people across ages. TCRdb itself ran the 5' RACE reads through MiXCR, one entry per CDR3 protein. The table shows roughly 680,000 distinct CDR3 sequences, with over 40% occurring only once. Sequences were obtained from blood. Receptor source: a woman older than 75 in good health. The CDR3 runs from the conserved cysteine through the conserved F or W. D genes are given only for firm matches. Not all rows give a size; the values are once, few, many and, for expanded clones, a class.

D,V,J,size,DNA,CDR3
NA,TRBV3-1,TRBJ2-2,NA,TGTGCCAGCGTAGCGGATTCGAACACCGGGGAGCTGTTTTTT,CASVADSNTGELFF
NA,TRBV24-1,TRBJ2-5,NA,TGTGCCACCAGTGATCCACAACCGGGTGGGGAGACCCAGTACTTC,CATSDPQPGGETQYF
NA,TRBV15,TRBJ1-2,NA,TGTGCCACCAGCAGAGAGGCGGGCCTCTCTTCCGGCTATGGCTACACCTTC,CATSREAGLSSGYGYTF
NA,TRBV30,TRBJ1-4,NA,TGTGCCTGGAGCTGGGACTTTTCTGGTGAAAAACTGTTTTTT,CAWSWDFSGEKLFF
NA,TRBV10-2,TRBJ2-7,few,TGCACCAGCAGTGAGCTCCTAGGGGCTACCTACGAGCAGTACTTC,CTSSELLGATYEQYF
TRBD1,TRBV2,TRBJ2-2,NA,TGTGCCAGCAGTCCGGACAGGGCCGGGGAGCTGTTTTTT,CASSPDRAGELFF
NA,TRBV5-1,TRBJ2-7,NA,TGCGCCAGCAGCTTGGATTTCGGTCTGACCTACGAGCAGTACTTC,CASSLDFGLTYEQYF
TRBD2,TRBV14,TRBJ2-1,NA,TGTGCCAGCAGCGCGAGCGGGGGGCGGATATGGCACAATGAGCAGTTCTTC,CASSASGGRIWHNEQFF
NA,TRBV5-1,TRBJ2-5,many,TGCGCCAGCAGTTTCGGACTTCGAGAGACCCAGTACTTC,CASSFGLRETQYF
TRBD2,TRBV2,TRBJ2-5,NA,TGTGCCAGCAGTTTAAGGGGTACTAGCGGGAGAGAGACCCAGTACTTC,CASSLRGTSGRETQYF
TRBD1,TRBV9,TRBJ1-6,NA,TGTGCCACCTCGACAGGGTTGAATTCACCCCTCCACTTT,CATSTGLNSPLHF
NA,TRBV7-9,TRBJ2-4,few,TGTGCCAGCAACTCACTAGCCGGGGAAAACATTCAGTACTTC,CASNSLAGENIQYF
TRBD2,TRBV27,TRBJ2-7,NA,TGTGCCAGCTGGGGACCGGGACTAGGAACCTTCTCCTACGAGCAGTACTTC,CASWGPGLGTFSYEQYF
NA,TRBV5-1,TRBJ1-2,NA,TGCGCCAGCAGCGGCCCCGACGGGAACTATGGCTACACCTTC,CASSGPDGNYGYTF
NA,TRBV10-2,TRBJ2-5,NA,TGCGCCAGCAGTGACGGAAACCAAGAGACCCAGTACTTC,CASSDGNQETQYF
TRBD1,TRBV6-6,TRBJ2-5,NA,TGTGCCAGCAGCGCTTCCGGGACAGGGGAGACCCAGTACTTC,CASSASGTGETQYF
NA,TRBV7-3,TRBJ2-7,once,TGTGCCAGCAGCTTAGGGGGGGCCTATTCCTACAATGAGCAGTACTTC,CASSLGGAYSYNEQYF
TRBD1,TRBV7-9,TRBJ2-1,few,TGTGCCAGCAGTAAGGACAGGGGGCTTAGCGATGAGCAGTTCTTC,CASSKDRGLSDEQFF
NA,TRBV12-3/TRBV12-4,TRBJ2-3,NA,TGTGCCAGCAGTTTTACAATAAACACAGATACGCAGTATTTT,CASSFTINTDTQYF
TRBD2,TRBV9,TRBJ2-1,once,TGTGCCAGCAGCCTCGGGACTAGCAACCTCAATGAGCAGTTCTTC,CASSLGTSNLNEQFF
NA,TRBV3-1,TRBJ1-5,NA,TGTGCCAGCAGCCAAAAAGGAGCGGGCAATCAGCCCCAGCATTTT,CASSQKGAGNQPQHF
TRBD2,TRBV18,TRBJ2-2,few,TGTGCCAGCTCACAGACTAGCGGGAACGCCGGGGAGCTGTTTTTT,CASSQTSGNAGELFF
TRBD2,TRBV5-1,TRBJ2-1,many,TGCGCCAGCAGCATGGGGACTAGCGGCTACAATGAGCAGTTCTTC,CASSMGTSGYNEQFF
NA,TRBV20-1,TRBJ2-3,many,TGCAGCGAGCGGTCCACGTCCACAGATACGCAGTATTTT,CSERSTSTDTQYF
NA,TRBV4-1,TRBJ1-2,NA,TGCGCCAGCAGAGGGACGGGGGCCTATGGCTACACCTTC,CASRGTGAYGYTF
NA,TRBV29-1,TRBJ2-7,few,TGCAGCGTTCTATCAGGCTCCTACGAGCAGTACTTC,CSVLSGSYEQYF
TRBD2,TRBV7-2,TRBJ2-7,few,TGTGCCAGCAGCCTCACTAGCGGGAATAAGGAGCAGTACTTC,CASSLTSGNKEQYF
NA,TRBV5-8,TRBJ1-6,NA,TGTGCCAGCAGCGGAACAGGGCGATCACCCCTCCACTTT,CASSGTGRSPLHF
NA,TRBV12-3/TRBV12-4,TRBJ2-1,many,TGTGCCAGCAGTTTTCTAAGAGGGTATGAGCAGTTCTTC,CASSFLRGYEQFF
TRBD2,TRBV7-2,TRBJ2-5,NA,TGTGCCAGCAGCTTACAAGCGGGGGGAGAGACCCAGTACTTC,CASSLQAGGETQYF
NA,TRBV20-1,TRBJ2-7,NA,TGCAGTGCTAGAGATAGGCACAGGACCTACGAGCAGTACTTC,CSARDRHRTYEQYF
TRBD1,TRBV3-1,TRBJ1-1,NA,TGTGCCAGCAGCCAAAACACAGGGGGCGGAACTGAAGCTTTCTTT,CASSQNTGGGTEAFF
TRBD2,TRBV6-5,TRBJ2-5,few,TGTGCCAGCACCCCAACTCCGGGACTAGGAGAGACCCAGTACTTC,CASTPTPGLGETQYF
TRBD1,TRBV18,TRBJ2-1,many,TGTGCCAGCTCAGGGACAGGGGGCAATGAGCAGTTCTTC,CASSGTGGNEQFF
TRBD1,TRBV10-3,TRBJ2-7,NA,TGTGCCATCCGAGGGACAGGGGTTTACGAGCAGTACTTC,CAIRGTGVYEQYF
NA,TRBV20-1,TRBJ2-4,once,TGCAGTGCTAAGCGCCAGGGAAACATTCAGTACTTC,CSAKRQGNIQYF
NA,TRBV7-2,TRBJ1-5,once,TGTGCCTGCAGCCCCGACCCCAAGAATCAGCCCCAGCATTTT,CACSPDPKNQPQHF
NA,TRBV19,TRBJ2-5,NA,TGTGCCAGTAGTATCACGAGAGGGCCAGTCCAAGAGACCCAGTACTTC,CASSITRGPVQETQYF
NA,TRBV7-9,TRBJ1-1,many,TGTGCCAGCAGCTTAGGAGGGGGAATTTTGGACACTGAAGCTTTCTTT,CASSLGGGILDTEAFF